Listed below are T cell receptor beta chains from one sample, sequenced in a study of blood T cell repertoires in COVID-19. Assay used: immunoSEQ multiplex PCR; TCRdb lists only in-frame clones, some missing. The sample records some 180,000 clones, 76% being singletons. The sequencing input was peripheral blood. The receptor set was obtained from a woman aged 45-59 years with active or convalescent COVID-19. CDR3s include the opening cysteine and the closing phenylalanine or tryptophan. The D gene is left open where the match is weak. The size field is filled for only some rows; it gives once, few, many or a size class.

d_call,v_call,j_call,clone_size,cdr3_aa,cdr3_nt
TRBD1,TRBV30,TRBJ1-1,-,CAWTKTGRNTEAFF,TGTGCCTGGACCAAGACAGGGAGGAACACTGAAGCTTTCTTT
TRBD1,TRBV6-5,TRBJ1-6,-,CASSSGLGQANSPLHF,TGTGCCAGCAGTTCGGGGTTAGGACAGGCCAATTCACCCCTCCACTTT
TRBD1,TRBV10-3,TRBJ1-1,few,CAISEFQGAGTEAFF,TGTGCCATCAGTGAGTTCCAGGGGGCTGGCACTGAAGCTTTCTTT
TRBD2,TRBV30,TRBJ2-3,-,CAWSVGTSGGAGTDTQYF,TGTGCCTGGAGTGTAGGCACTAGCGGGGGCGCGGGAACAGATACGCAGTATTTT
-,TRBV29-1,TRBJ2-7,-,CSVLTGRSSYEQYF,TGCAGCGTTTTGACAGGGAGGAGCTCCTACGAGCAGTACTTC
TRBD1,TRBV7-2,TRBJ1-2,-,CASSLTGGDGNYGYTF,TGTGCCAGCAGCCTGACAGGGGGCGATGGTAACTATGGCTACACCTTC
-,TRBV19,TRBJ1-1,-,CASGGGTEAFF,TGTGCCAGTGGGGGGGGGACTGAAGCTTTCTTT
TRBD1,TRBV7-2,TRBJ1-4,-,CASSLRPSTGSGEKLFF,TGTGCCAGCAGCTTACGTCCCTCGACAGGGTCCGGTGAAAAACTGTTTTTT
-,TRBV6-1,TRBJ1-2,-,CASSDRVSGYTF,TGTGCCAGCAGTGACAGGGTTAGTGGCTACACCTTC
-,TRBV19,TRBJ1-2,-,CASNPDSGVNYGYTF,TGTGCCAGTAATCCGGACAGTGGGGTGAACTATGGCTACACCTTC
-,TRBV4-2,TRBJ1-1,few,CASSPVTGHTEAFF,TGTGCCAGCAGCCCTGTAACAGGGCATACTGAAGCTTTCTTT
-,TRBV5-1,TRBJ2-5,-,CASSRPGETQYF,TGCGCCAGCAGCCGCCCGGGGGAGACCCAGTACTTC
-,TRBV27,TRBJ2-1,-,CASSWASSSYNEQFF,TGTGCCAGCAGTTGGGCTTCCAGCTCCTACAATGAGCAGTTCTTC
TRBD2,TRBV7-2,TRBJ2-5,-,CASSGLAGVGETQYF,TGTGCCAGCAGCGGACTAGCGGGAGTAGGGGAGACCCAGTACTTC
TRBD1,TRBV27,TRBJ1-2,-,CASSYRQGAVGGYTF,TGTGCCAGCAGTTACCGACAGGGAGCCGTGGGCGGCTACACCTTC
TRBD1,TRBV2,TRBJ2-3,once,CASSPRGHTDTQYF,TGTGCCAGCAGTCCCAGGGGGCACACAGATACGCAGTATTTT
-,TRBV12-3/TRBV12-4,TRBJ1-2,few,CASSFGRGYTF,TGTGCCAGCAGTTTTGGGAGGGGCTACACCTTC
-,TRBV4-3,TRBJ1-1,many,CASSPSTANTEAFF,TGCGCCAGCAGCCCCTCGACAGCGAACACTGAAGCTTTCTTT
TRBD2,TRBV19,TRBJ2-3,-,CASRPPGLGDYSTDTQYF,TGTGCCAGTAGACCTCCGGGACTAGGAGATTATAGCACAGATACGCAGTATTTT
-,TRBV30,TRBJ1-2,-,CAWNAGAISYGYTF,TGTGCCTGGAATGCAGGTGCAATTTCTTATGGCTACACCTTC
-,TRBV9,TRBJ2-2,-,CASSSIIGGGELFF,TGTGCCAGCAGCTCCATCATCGGGGGCGGGGAGCTGTTTTTT
TRBD1,TRBV6-1,TRBJ1-2,-,CASSEPGQGRHYGYTF,TGTGCCAGCAGTGAACCGGGACAGGGAAGGCACTATGGCTACACCTTC
TRBD1,TRBV5-6,TRBJ2-7,-,CASSLRDRVISYEQYF,TGTGCCAGCAGCCTCAGGGACAGGGTTATCTCCTACGAGCAGTACTTC
TRBD2,TRBV7-2,TRBJ2-7,-,CASSLMTSGASYEQYF,TGTGCCAGCAGCCTCATGACTAGCGGGGCATCCTACGAGCAGTACTTC
TRBD1,TRBV4-3,TRBJ1-2,-,CASSQAAGTGGSYGYTF,TGCGCCAGCAGCCAAGCCGCTGGGACAGGGGGCAGCTATGGCTACACCTTC
-,TRBV5-6,TRBJ2-7,once,CKGRGDYRSYEQYF,TGTAAGGGCAGGGGGGATTATAGGTCCTACGAGCAGTACTTC
-,TRBV7-2,TRBJ2-5,-,CASSLEQRLRRETQYF,TGTGCCAGCAGCTTAGAGCAACGGCTGAGGAGAGAGACCCAGTACTTC
TRBD2,TRBV7-9,TRBJ2-3,-,CASSLSYLGRGSTDTQYF,TGTGCCAGCAGCTTATCGTACTTAGGGCGGGGGTCCACAGATACGCAGTATTTT
-,TRBV2,TRBJ2-7,-,CASSEGLVALMREQYF,TGTGCCAGCAGTGAAGGGCTGGTGGCTCTAATGAGGGAGCAGTACTTC